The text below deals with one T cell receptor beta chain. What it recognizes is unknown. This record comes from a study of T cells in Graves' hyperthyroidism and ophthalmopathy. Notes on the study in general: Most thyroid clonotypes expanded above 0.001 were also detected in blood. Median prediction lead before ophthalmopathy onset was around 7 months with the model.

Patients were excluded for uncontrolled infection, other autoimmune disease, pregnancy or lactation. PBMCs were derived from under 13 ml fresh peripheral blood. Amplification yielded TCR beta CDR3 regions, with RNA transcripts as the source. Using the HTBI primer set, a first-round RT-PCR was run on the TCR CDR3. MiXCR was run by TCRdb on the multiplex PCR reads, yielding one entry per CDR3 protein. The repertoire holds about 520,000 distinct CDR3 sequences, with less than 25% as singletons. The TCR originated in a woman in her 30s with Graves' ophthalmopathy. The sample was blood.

The CDR3 nucleotides are TGTGCCATCATTACCGCCGGGACAGGGGAGGAAGTGAACACTGAAGCTTTCTTT. Its protein is CAIITAGTGEEVNTEAFF. This chain connects TRBV10-3 to TRBJ1-1; 10 nucleotides align to TRBD1. CDR1 and CDR2 from the germline V gene are ENHRY and SYGVKD. J was trimmed by 0 bases and V by 7 bases; bases with no gene match: 14. The CDR3 covers 18 residues.